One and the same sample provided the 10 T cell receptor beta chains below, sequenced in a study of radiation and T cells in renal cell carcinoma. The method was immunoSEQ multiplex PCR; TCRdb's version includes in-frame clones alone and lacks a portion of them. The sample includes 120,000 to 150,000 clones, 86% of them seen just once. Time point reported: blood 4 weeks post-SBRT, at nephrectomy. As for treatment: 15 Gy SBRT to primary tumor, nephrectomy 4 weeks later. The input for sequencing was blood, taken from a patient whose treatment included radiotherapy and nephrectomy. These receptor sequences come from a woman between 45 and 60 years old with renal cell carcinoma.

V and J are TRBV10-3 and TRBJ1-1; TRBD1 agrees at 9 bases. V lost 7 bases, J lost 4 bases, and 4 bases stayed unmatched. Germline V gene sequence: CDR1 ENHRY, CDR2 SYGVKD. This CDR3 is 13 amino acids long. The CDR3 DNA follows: TGTGCCATCACGGGGACAGGGAGCACTGAAGCTTTCTTT. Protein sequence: CAITGTGSTEAFF.

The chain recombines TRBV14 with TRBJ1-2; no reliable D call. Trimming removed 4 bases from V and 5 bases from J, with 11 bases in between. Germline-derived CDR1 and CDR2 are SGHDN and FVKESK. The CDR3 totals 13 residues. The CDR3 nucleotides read TGTGCCAGCAGCCCACCCGGTTTGTATGGCTACACCTTC. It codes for CASSPPGLYGYTF.

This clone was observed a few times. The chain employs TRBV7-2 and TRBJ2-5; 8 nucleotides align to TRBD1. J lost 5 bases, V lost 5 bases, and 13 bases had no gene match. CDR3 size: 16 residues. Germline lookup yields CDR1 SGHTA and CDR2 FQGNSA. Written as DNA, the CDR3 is TGTGCCAGCAGCCGGACAGGGTACGGGCGCGCGGAGACCCAGTACTTC. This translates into CASSRTGYGRAETQYF.

CDR3 residues: CASSLMGQVKPYEQYF. The CDR3 DNA follows: TGTGCCAGCAGCTTGATGGGACAAGTAAAGCCCTACGAGCAGTACTTC. The chain is built from TRBV5-4 and TRBJ2-7; tentatively, D is TRBD1 (6 bases). Germline loops: CDR1 SGHNT, CDR2 YYREEE (reference sequence). The CDR3 consists of 16 residues. Trimming cost V 1 base and J 2 bases, with 16 bases left between them.

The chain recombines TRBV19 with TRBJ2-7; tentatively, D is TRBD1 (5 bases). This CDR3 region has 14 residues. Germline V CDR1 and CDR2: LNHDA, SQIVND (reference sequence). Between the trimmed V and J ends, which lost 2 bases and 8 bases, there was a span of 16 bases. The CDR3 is CASSIISGARQQYF. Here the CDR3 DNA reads TGTGCCAGTAGTATAATTAGTGGGGCACGGCAGCAGTACTTC.

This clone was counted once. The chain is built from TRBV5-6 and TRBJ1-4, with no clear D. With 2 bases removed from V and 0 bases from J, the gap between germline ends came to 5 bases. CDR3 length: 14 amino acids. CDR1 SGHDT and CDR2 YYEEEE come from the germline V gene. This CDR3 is CASSFGATNEKLFF. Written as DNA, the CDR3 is TGTGCCAGCAGCTTTGGAGCAACTAATGAAAAACTGTTTTTT.

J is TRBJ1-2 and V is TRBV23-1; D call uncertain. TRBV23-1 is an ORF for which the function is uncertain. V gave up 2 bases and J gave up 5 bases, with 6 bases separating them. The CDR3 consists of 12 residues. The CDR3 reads CASSQRGYGYTF. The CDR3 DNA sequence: TGCGCCAGCAGTCAACGGGGATATGGCTACACCTTC.

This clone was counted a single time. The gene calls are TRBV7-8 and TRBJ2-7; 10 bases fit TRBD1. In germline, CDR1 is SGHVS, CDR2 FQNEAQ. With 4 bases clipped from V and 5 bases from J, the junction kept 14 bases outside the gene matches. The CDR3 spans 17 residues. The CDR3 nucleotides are TGTGCCAGCAGCTCACCTCCGACAGGGGGCAACAGGGACGAGCAGTACTTC. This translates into CASSSPPTGGNRDEQYF.

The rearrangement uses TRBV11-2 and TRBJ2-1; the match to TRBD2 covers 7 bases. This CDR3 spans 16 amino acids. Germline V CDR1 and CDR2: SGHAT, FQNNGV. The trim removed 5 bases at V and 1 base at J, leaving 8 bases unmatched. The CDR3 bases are TGTGCCAGCAGCCCTGGGGGGGGGATGTCCTACAATGAGCAGTTCTTC. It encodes CASSPGGGMSYNEQFF.

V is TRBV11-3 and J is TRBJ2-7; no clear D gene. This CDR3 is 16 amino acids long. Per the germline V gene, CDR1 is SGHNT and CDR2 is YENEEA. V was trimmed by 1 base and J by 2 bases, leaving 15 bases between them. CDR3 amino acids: CASSLGVGPITYEQYF. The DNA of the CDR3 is TGTGCCAGCAGCTTAGGCGTCGGACCCATTACCTACGAGCAGTACTTC.